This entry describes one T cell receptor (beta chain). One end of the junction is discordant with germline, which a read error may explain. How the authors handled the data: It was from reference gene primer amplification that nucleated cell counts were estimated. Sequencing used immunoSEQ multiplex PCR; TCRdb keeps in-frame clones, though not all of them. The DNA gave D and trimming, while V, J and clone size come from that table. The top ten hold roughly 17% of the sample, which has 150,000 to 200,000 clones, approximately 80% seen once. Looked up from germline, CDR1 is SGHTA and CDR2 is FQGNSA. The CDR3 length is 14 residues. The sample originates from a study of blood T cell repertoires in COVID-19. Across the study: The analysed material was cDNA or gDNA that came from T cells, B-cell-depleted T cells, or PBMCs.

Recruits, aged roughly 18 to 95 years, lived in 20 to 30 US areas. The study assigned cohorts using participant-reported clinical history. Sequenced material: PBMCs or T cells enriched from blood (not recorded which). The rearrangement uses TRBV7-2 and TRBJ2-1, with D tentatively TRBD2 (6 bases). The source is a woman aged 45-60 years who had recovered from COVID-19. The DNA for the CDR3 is TGTGGCAGCAGCTTAGGGGCACTAGCCTATGAGCAGTTCTTC. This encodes CGSSLGALAYEQFF.